Below, one T cell receptor beta chain is given with its context. Regions amplified from RNA transcripts were the TCR beta CDR3 regions. Researchers ran a first-round RT-PCR on the TCR CDR3 using the HTBI primer set. TCRdb re-derived calls from the multiplex PCR reads in MiXCR, one entry per CDR3 protein. The data contain approximately 40,000 distinct CDR3 sequences, 50% to 55% of them singletons. The CDR3 sequence is 16 residues long. Germline V gene lookup returns CDR1 MNHEY and CDR2 SVGAGI. The V gene lost 0 bases and the J gene lost 8 bases, with 16 bases spanning the gap. The sample originates from a study of T cells in Graves' hyperthyroidism and ophthalmopathy.

This chain joins TRBV6-5 and TRBJ1-4; D remains unclear. Input material: blood. The TCR was taken from a middle-aged man with Graves' ophthalmopathy. This CDR3 is CASSYSKAGLLEKLFF. CDR3 DNA: TGTGCCAGCAGTTACTCGAAGGCGGGTCTCCTGGAAAAACTGTTTTTT.